These 26 T cell receptor beta chains came from one sample sequenced in a study of OX40 agonist ivuxolimab in advanced cancers. The method was immunoSEQ multiplex PCR; TCRdb's version includes in-frame clones alone and lacks a portion of them. The sample records tens of thousands of clones, 84% being singletons. The sample was CD4+ or CD8+ T cells sorted from blood, taken in a trial of the OX40 agonist ivuxolimab. The receptors were sampled from an adult with an advanced solid tumor such as melanoma, head and neck, liver or kidney cancer.

The chain links TRBV5-1 to TRBJ2-1; D might be TRBD1 or TRBD2, each matching 6 bases. This CDR3 contains 16 residues. V was pared by 0 bases and J by 7 bases, with 17 bases between. CDR1 and CDR2 (germline): SGHRS, YFSETQ. The CDR3 protein is CASSLERGVLANEQFF. In nucleotides, the CDR3 is TGCGCCAGCAGCTTGGAAAGGGGGGTACTGGCGAATGAGCAGTTCTTC.

This clone occurred once. This chain uses TRBV30 with TRBJ2-3; 9 nucleotides align to TRBD1. The J segment lost 4 bases and the V segment lost 5 bases, leaving 4 bases of the junction unmatched. The CDR3 spans 13 residues. The germline gives CDR1 GTSNPN, CDR2 SVGIG (reference sequence). This CDR3 is CAWDRGEADTQYF. The CDR3 coding sequence is TGTGCCTGGGACAGGGGGGAAGCAGATACGCAGTATTTT.

The chain recombines TRBV27 with TRBJ1-1, with 9 bases fitting TRBD1. The germline gives CDR1 MNHEY, CDR2 SMNVEV (reference sequence). The CDR3 runs to 15 residues. J lost 4 bases, V lost 6 bases, and 9 bases had no gene match. In nucleotides, the CDR3 is TGTGCCAGCAGGACTACAGGGGGCAGAATCACTGAAGCTTTCTTT. Translation gives CASRTTGGRITEAFF.

The chain joins TRBV11-2 to TRBJ2-5; TRBD2 aligns across 7 bases. Per germline, CDR1 SGHAT and CDR2 FQNNGV. This CDR3 is built from 15 residues. J was trimmed by 3 bases and V by 3 bases; bases with no gene match: 7. The CDR3 bases are TGTGCCAGCAGCTTCGGACTAGTACTGGAAGAGACCCAGTACTTC. Amino acid sequence: CASSFGLVLEETQYF.

This clone was detected many times. V usage is TRBV30 and J usage is TRBJ1-3; D might be TRBD1 (6 bases). The CDR3 is made up of 16 amino acids. Germline lookup yields CDR1 GTSNPN and CDR2 SVGIG (reference sequence). V was pared by 0 bases and J by 0 bases, with 12 bases between. In nucleotides, the CDR3 is TGTGCCTGGAGTGTAACAGGGAGTAGCTCTGGAAACACCATATATTTT. Protein sequence: CAWSVTGSSSGNTIYF.

This chain joins TRBV2 and TRBJ2-7, with 10 bases aligning to TRBD2. J lost 3 bases, V lost 3 bases, and 2 bases had no gene match. Germline CDR1 and CDR2: SNHLY and FYNNEI. CDR3 length: 14 residues. DNA of the CDR3: TGTGCCAGCAGTGAGAGCGGGGGGGTCTACGAGCAGTACTTC. This codes for CASSESGGVYEQYF.

The chain is built from TRBV27 and TRBJ1-4, with 7 bases fitting TRBD1. V gave up 8 bases and J gave up 0 bases; unmatched junction bases: 6. CDR3 length: 15 residues. Germline CDR1 and CDR2: MNHEY and SMNVEV (reference sequence). The CDR3 DNA sequence: TGTGCCAGCGGATCCAGGGGGTCAACTAATGAAAAACTGTTTTTT. Protein sequence: CASGSRGSTNEKLFF.

The CDR3 region is CASSLGLVGQEPQHF. The CDR3 DNA reads as TGTGCCAGCAGCTTAGGCCTGGTAGGGCAAGAGCCCCAGCATTTT. V usage is TRBV7-2 and J usage is TRBJ1-5, with D uncertain. CDR1 is SGHTA, CDR2 FQGNSA, per germline. The CDR3 spans 15 residues. Trimming pared 1 base from V and 8 bases from J, leaving 15 bases between.

V usage is TRBV7-2 and J usage is TRBJ2-5; D remains unclear. Trimming left V 3 bases short and J 5 bases short, with 10 bases between. CDR1 SGHTA and CDR2 FQGNSA come from the germline V gene. This CDR3 is built from 13 residues. CDR3 sequence: CASSFSRVETQYF. CDR3 in DNA: TGTGCCAGCAGCTTCTCTAGGGTGGAGACCCAGTACTTC.

The J gene is TRBJ1-2, the V gene TRBV6-1; 8 bases map to TRBD1. Germline V gene lookup returns CDR1 MNHNS and CDR2 SASEGT. The CDR3 runs to 14 residues. Unmatched junction bases numbered 7, after V lost 6 bases and J lost 4 bases. For the CDR3, the DNA is TGTGCCAGCAGCGTGGAGGGACAGGCCTATGGCTACACCTTC. The encoded protein is CASSVEGQAYGYTF.

V usage is TRBV18 and J usage is TRBJ2-3, with TRBD2 identical over 10 bases. Germline-derived CDR1 and CDR2 are KGHSH and LQKENI. The CDR3 is made up of 16 amino acids. Trimming removed 1 base from V and 4 bases from J; junction bases left unmatched: 5. The CDR3 bases are TGTGCCAGCTCACCACTTAGCGGGGGGAATGCAGATACGCAGTATTTT. This sequence encodes CASSPLSGGNADTQYF.

This rearrangement joins TRBV19 to TRBJ1-5; 11 bases match TRBD1. Germline V gene data show CDR1 as LNHDA and CDR2 as SQIVND (reference sequence). V dropped 4 bases and J dropped 4; count of bases not matched to a gene: 6. The CDR3 sequence is 16 residues long. The CDR3 loop reads CASSTGTGGKNQPQHF. The CDR3 nucleotides read TGTGCCAGTAGTACTGGGACAGGGGGGAAGAATCAGCCCCAGCATTTT. Variable domain in full (rest from reference TRBV19 and TRBJ1-5): DGGITQSPKYLFRKEGQNVTLSCEQNLNHDAMYWYRQDPGQGLRLIYYSQIVNDFQKGDIAEGYSVSREKKESFPLTVTSAQKNPTAFYLCASSTGTGGKNQPQHFGDGTRLSIL.

This chain joins TRBV11-3 and TRBJ2-7; tentatively, D is TRBD1 (5 bases). This CDR3 spans 16 amino acids. Germline values: CDR1 SGHNT, CDR2 YENEEA. CDR3 amino acids: CASNLKFPDRPYEQYV. CDR3 DNA sequence: TGTGCCAGCAACTTAAAATTCCCCGACAGACCCTACGAGCAGTACGTC.

V is TRBV10-1 and J is TRBJ1-2, with 9 bases matching TRBD1. This CDR3 has 15 residues. The V and J ends lost 5 bases and 4 bases, in that order; junction bases with no gene match: 8. Per the germline V gene, CDR1 is WNHNN and CDR2 is SYGVQD (reference sequence). The CDR3 bases are TGCGCCAGCAGTCCGGGACAGGGCTCCACCTATGGCTACACCTTC. It codes for CASSPGQGSTYGYTF.

This chain uses TRBV7-7 with TRBJ2-1; 10 bases agree with TRBD2. Germline loops: CDR1 SSHAT, CDR2 FNYEAQ (reference sequence). This CDR3 contains 15 residues. V shed 5 bases and J 2 bases; nucleotides not matched to a gene: 3. The CDR3 region is CASSRLAGAYNEQFF. The CDR3 coding sequence is TGTGCCAGCAGCCGTCTAGCGGGGGCCTACAATGAGCAGTTCTTC.

The V call is TRBV27, the J call TRBJ2-5; D unresolved. Germline lookup yields CDR1 MNHEY and CDR2 SMNVEV (reference sequence). V was shortened by 5 bases and J by 0 bases, with 4 bases between the two germline ends. This CDR3 is built from 12 residues. CDR3 sequence reads: CASSPYQETQYF. CDR3 bases: TGTGCCAGCAGTCCGTACCAAGAGACCCAGTACTTC.

The V gene is TRBV28, the J gene TRBJ1-5; TRBD1 matches at 7 bases. Germline V gene sequence: CDR1 MDHEN, CDR2 SYDVKM. This CDR3 contains 14 residues. V dropped 6 bases and J dropped 7; count of bases not matched to a gene: 9. CDR3 sequence (DNA): TGTGCCAGCAGGGTGACAGGGCTCAGACAGCCCCAGCATTTT. This translates into CASRVTGLRQPQHF.

The gene calls are TRBV7-2 and TRBJ1-5; a possible D gene is TRBD1 (5 bases). Germline V gene lookup returns CDR1 SGHTA and CDR2 FQGNSA. The CDR3 has 15 amino acids. Trimming removed 3 bases from V and 2 bases from J, with 11 bases in between. This CDR3 reads CASSFSRAGNQPQHF. The CDR3 coding sequence is TGTGCCAGCAGCTTCAGCAGGGCCGGCAATCAGCCCCAGCATTTT.

In its sample, this clone was seen a few times. This sequence joins TRBV15 and TRBJ1-2; D is unclear. Trimming cost V 0 bases and J 4 bases, with 6 bases left between them. Looked up from germline, CDR1 is LNHNV and CDR2 is YYDKDF (reference sequence). The CDR3 consists of 13 residues. The CDR3 protein is CATSRDTVYGYTF. DNA for the CDR3: TGTGCCACCAGCAGAGATACAGTCTATGGCTACACCTTC.

The chain combines TRBV19 with TRBJ2-7; 7 bases agree with TRBD1. The CDR3 sequence is 15 residues long. After removal of 3 bases from V and 2 bases from J, the junction contained 7 bases not matched to a gene. CDR1 is LNHDA, CDR2 SQIVND, per germline (reference sequence). The CDR3 nucleotides are TGTGCCAGTAGTATTACGGGACAGACCACCTACGAGCAGTACTTC. Amino acids: CASSITGQTTYEQYF.

The genes are TRBV6-6 and TRBJ2-1; D is unclear. V was shortened by 5 bases and J by 5 bases, with 19 bases between the two germline ends. Germline lookup yields CDR1 MNHNY and CDR2 SVGAGI (reference sequence). The CDR3 covers 16 residues. The CDR3 DNA is TGTGCCAGCAGTCCCCGATCACAGCTAGGACACAATGAGCAGTTCTTC. This codes for CASSPRSQLGHNEQFF.

V usage is TRBV7-2 and J usage is TRBJ1-3; no firm D call. Trimming removed 5 bases at V and 6 bases at J, with 20 bases between. There are 16 residues in the CDR3. CDR1 and CDR2 (germline): SGHTA, FQGNSA. The CDR3, as DNA: TGTGCCAGCAGCCCCCTGGGTCGGGGAGTATCAAACACCATATATTTT. This sequence encodes CASSPLGRGVSNTIYF.

This chain links TRBV12-2 with TRBJ2-1; the table calls TRBD2, which could not be checked here. TRBV12-2 is flagged as a pseudogene. CDR3 length equals 13 residues. In DNA form, the CDR3 reads TGTGCAAGTCGCTTAGAGAGGGCGGATGAGCAGTTCTTC. Translating gives CASRLERADEQFF.

The chain is built from TRBV9 and TRBJ2-2, with D hard to call. The CDR3 has 13 amino acids. V dropped 4 bases and J dropped 5 bases, with 9 bases sitting between them. The germline V gene encodes CDR1 SGDLS and CDR2 YYNGEE. CDR3 DNA: TGTGCCAGCAGCTTTAGTAGTACCGGGGAGCTGTTTTTT. Translated, it gives CASSFSSTGELFF.

The genes are TRBV18 and TRBJ1-2, with 7 bases aligning to TRBD1. The J segment lost 4 bases and the V segment lost 2 bases, leaving 4 bases of the junction unmatched. The germline V gene has CDR1 KGHSH and CDR2 LQKENI. The CDR3 runs to 14 residues. CDR3 sequence (DNA): TGTGCCAGCTCACCAACAGGGGACGGCTATGGCTACACCTTC. Protein sequence: CASSPTGDGYGYTF.

The chain has TRBV5-1 and TRBJ2-2; D not certain. The ends were cut back, 4 bases at V and 3 bases at J, with 13 bases in the middle. Germline CDR1 reads SGHRS; CDR2 reads YFSETQ. This CDR3 comprises 15 residues. CDR3 in DNA: TGCGCCAGCAGCCTAGGGTCCTCCTACACCGGGGAGCTGTTTTTT. This translates into CASSLGSSYTGELFF. The full variable domain, in which reference TRBV5-1 and TRBJ2-2 provide the parts outside the CDR3, is KAGVTQTPRYLIKTRGQQVTLSCSPISGHRSVSWYQQTPGQGLQFLFEYFSETQRNKGNFPGRFSGRQFSNSRSEMNVSTLELGDSALYLCASSLGSSYTGELFFGEGSRLTVL.